These 9 T cell receptor beta chains were all obtained from the same sample, sequenced in a study of T cell responses to AZD1222 COVID-19 vaccine (dated by TCRdb to the early 2020s). Explained via the paper, the time point label denotes: baseline before first vaccination. Library method: the immunoSEQ multiplex PCR assay. The source is immuneACCESS, and TCRdb retained only in-frame sequences with V and J called. Part of the clones is not carried over; for the studies checked, unresolved V genes explain less than half of this, and the remainder is unexplained. The sample has around 120,000 clones on record, 88% of them singletons. The ten biggest clones cover more than 3% of the sample. Sequencing used peripheral blood, obtained on day 0 of AZD1222 vaccination. These receptors came from an adult in good health.

The chain joins TRBV6-5 to TRBJ2-7; the D call may be TRBD1 or TRBD2 (5 bases each). Trimming took off 5 bases at V and 5 bases at J, with 19 bases between the two ends. The CDR3 is 15 residues long. Germline lookup yields CDR1 MNHEY and CDR2 SVGAGI. DNA for the CDR3: TGTGCCAGCAGTCTCCCGGGGCAGGAGCGCGACGAGCAGTACTTC. As protein: CASSLPGQERDEQYF.

The chain has TRBV12-5 and TRBJ2-7; TRBD2 aligns across 10 bases. J lost 0 bases, V lost 2 bases, and 7 bases had no gene match. This CDR3 region has 17 residues. Germline V gene data show CDR1 as LGHNT and CDR2 as FRNRAP. The CDR3 loop is CASGLPIAGGSSYEQYF. In DNA, the CDR3 is TGTGCTAGTGGTTTGCCAATAGCGGGGGGAAGCTCCTACGAGCAGTACTTC.

The V and J genes are TRBV6-2 or TRBV6-3 and TRBJ1-1; no firm D call. Germline V CDR1 and CDR2: MNHEY, SVGEGT. Trimming removed 1 base from V and 0 bases from J, with 18 bases in between. This CDR3 region has 18 residues. This CDR3 reads CASSYFVRRTLMNTEAFF. The CDR3, as DNA: TGTGCCAGCAGTTACTTTGTCAGGAGGACGTTGATGAACACTGAAGCTTTCTTT.

This sequence joins TRBV5-1 and TRBJ1-3; TRBD1 aligns across 8 bases. Germline V CDR1 and CDR2: SGHRS, YFSETQ. After removal of 4 bases from V and 0 bases from J, the junction contained 6 bases not matched to a gene. The CDR3 contains 16 residues. CDR3 amino acids: CASSPGTGNSGNTIYF. CDR3 DNA: TGCGCCAGCAGCCCGGGGACAGGAAACTCTGGAAACACCATATATTTT.

This clone came up a few times. This chain uses TRBV6-5 with TRBJ2-7; D call uncertain. The CDR3 contains 15 residues. Germline CDR1 and CDR2: MNHEY and SVGAGI. V lost 6 bases to trimming and J lost 0 bases, with 15 bases between them. CDR3 in amino acids: CASSANAESSYEQYF. The DNA of the CDR3 is TGTGCCAGCAGCGCTAATGCGGAAAGCTCCTACGAGCAGTACTTC.

This chain links TRBV2 with TRBJ2-1; no reliable D call. CDR1 SNHLY and CDR2 FYNNEI come from the germline V gene. The CDR3 runs 11 residues. Trimming took 6 bases from V and 4 from J, leaving 4 bases between them. CDR3 in DNA: TGTGCCAGCAGCGGGTACAATGAGCAGTTCTTC. Protein: CASSGYNEQFF.

The chain recombines TRBV5-6 with TRBJ1-2; a weak D match, TRBD1 (6 bases). CDR3 size: 14 residues. CDR1 SGHDT and CDR2 YYEEEE come from the germline V gene. Trimming shortened V by 5 bases and J by 8 bases, and 19 bases separated the two germline ends. The CDR3 DNA reads as TGTGCCAGCAGAGACCAGGGGAAGGGGTACGGCTACACCTTC. Translating it yields CASRDQGKGYGYTF.

The chain recombines TRBV2 with TRBJ2-6; D uncertain. The CDR3 loop spans 12 amino acids. Trimming left V 7 bases short and J 9 bases short, with 10 bases between. The germline V gene has CDR1 SNHLY and CDR2 FYNNEI. CDR3 in amino acids: CASNHRLNVLTF. CDR3 nucleotide sequence: TGTGCCAGCAATCACCGTCTCAACGTCCTGACTTTC.

The chain carries TRBV6-2 or TRBV6-3 and TRBJ2-5; no clear D. V dropped 0 bases and J dropped 5 bases, with 10 bases sitting between them. The germline V gene encodes CDR1 MNHEY and CDR2 SVGEGT. The CDR3 spans 14 residues. DNA for the CDR3: TGTGCCAGCAGTTACTCCCCTCCTGGGGAGACCCAGTACTTC. It is translated as CASSYSPPGETQYF.